The TCR beta chain under discussion was sequenced for a study of CD8+CD57+ T cells in acquired aplastic anemia. Study-level points and caveats: Controls and patients did not differ significantly in CD8+ Simpson's diversity.

CDR3 and TCR beta VDJ profiling relied on a genomic DNA template. Each CDR3 protein gets one entry after TCRdb re-called the reads with MiXCR. The sample records tens of thousands of distinct CDR3 sequences, approximately 63% being singletons. Trimming left V 5 bases short and J 8 bases short, with 16 bases between. The CDR3 is made up of 14 amino acids. Germline CDR1 is MNHEY and CDR2 is SMNVEV (reference sequence). Whoever was chosen for sequencing had shown CD8+CD57+ cell expansion by flow cytometry. This clonotype came up a few times. Its target is not known. The chain employs TRBV27 and TRBJ2-1; D is unclear. Material for sequencing was sorted CD4+, CD8+, or CD8+CD57+ T cells (not recorded which) from PBMCs. The sequence came from a human donor with aplastic anemia. The DNA of the CDR3 is TGTGCCAGCAGTACACCCTCTAGGGTGGATGAGCAGTTCTTC. This gives the protein CASSTPSRVDEQFF.